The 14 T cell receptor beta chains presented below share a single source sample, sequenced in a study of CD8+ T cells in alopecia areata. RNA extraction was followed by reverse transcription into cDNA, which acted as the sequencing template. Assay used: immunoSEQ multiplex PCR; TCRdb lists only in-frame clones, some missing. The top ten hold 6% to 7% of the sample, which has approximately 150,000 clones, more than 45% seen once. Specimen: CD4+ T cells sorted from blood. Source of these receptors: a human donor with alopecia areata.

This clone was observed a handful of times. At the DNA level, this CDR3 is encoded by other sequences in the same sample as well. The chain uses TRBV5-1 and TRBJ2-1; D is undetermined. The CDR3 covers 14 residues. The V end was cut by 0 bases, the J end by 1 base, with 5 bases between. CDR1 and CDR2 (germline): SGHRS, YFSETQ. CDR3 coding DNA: TGCGCCAGCAGCTTGGACAGTTCCTACAATGAGCAGTTCTTC. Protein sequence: CASSLDSSYNEQFF.

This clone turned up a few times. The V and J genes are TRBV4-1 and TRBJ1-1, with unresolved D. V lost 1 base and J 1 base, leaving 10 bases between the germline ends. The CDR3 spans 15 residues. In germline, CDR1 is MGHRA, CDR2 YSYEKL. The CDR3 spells CASSQAPWRNTEAFF. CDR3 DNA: TGCGCCAGCAGCCAAGCCCCGTGGAGGAACACTGAAGCTTTCTTT.

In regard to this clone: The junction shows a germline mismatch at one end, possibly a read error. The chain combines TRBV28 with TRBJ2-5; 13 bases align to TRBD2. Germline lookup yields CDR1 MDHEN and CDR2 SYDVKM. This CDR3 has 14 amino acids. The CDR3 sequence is CASSSRTSGRALNF. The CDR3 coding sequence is TGTGCCAGCAGCTCAAGGACTAGCGGGAGAGCCCTGAACTTC.

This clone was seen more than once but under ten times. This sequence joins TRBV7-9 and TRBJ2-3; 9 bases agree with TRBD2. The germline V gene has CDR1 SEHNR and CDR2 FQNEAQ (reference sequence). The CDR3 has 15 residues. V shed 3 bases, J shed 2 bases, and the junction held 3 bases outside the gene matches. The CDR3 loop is CASSLTSGFTDTQYF. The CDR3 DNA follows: TGTGCCAGCAGCTTGACTAGCGGATTCACAGATACGCAGTATTTT.

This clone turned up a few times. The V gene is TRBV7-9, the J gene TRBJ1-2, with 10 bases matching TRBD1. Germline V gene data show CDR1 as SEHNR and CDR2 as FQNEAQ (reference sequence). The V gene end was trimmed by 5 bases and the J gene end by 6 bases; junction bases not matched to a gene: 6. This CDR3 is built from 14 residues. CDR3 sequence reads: CASSATGTGDGYTF. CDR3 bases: TGTGCCAGCAGCGCGACCGGGACAGGGGATGGCTACACCTTC.

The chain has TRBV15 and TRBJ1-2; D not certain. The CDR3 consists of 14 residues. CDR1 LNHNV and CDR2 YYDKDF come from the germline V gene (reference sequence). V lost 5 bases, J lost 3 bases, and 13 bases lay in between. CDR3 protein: CATSLHRLDYGYTF. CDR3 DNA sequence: TGTGCCACCAGCCTCCACCGACTTGACTATGGCTACACCTTC.

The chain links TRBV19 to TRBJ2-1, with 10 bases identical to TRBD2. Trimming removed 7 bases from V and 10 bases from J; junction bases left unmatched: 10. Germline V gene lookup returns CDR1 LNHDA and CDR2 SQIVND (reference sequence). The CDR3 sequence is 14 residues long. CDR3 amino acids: CASMILAGAEEQFF. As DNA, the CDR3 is TGTGCCAGTATGATCCTAGCGGGAGCGGAAGAGCAGTTCTTC.

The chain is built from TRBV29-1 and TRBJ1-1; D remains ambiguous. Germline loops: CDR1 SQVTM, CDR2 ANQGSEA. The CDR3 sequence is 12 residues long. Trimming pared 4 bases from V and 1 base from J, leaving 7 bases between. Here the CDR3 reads CSVGEGNTEAFF. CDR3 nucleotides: TGCAGCGTTGGGGAAGGGAACACTGAAGCTTTCTTT.

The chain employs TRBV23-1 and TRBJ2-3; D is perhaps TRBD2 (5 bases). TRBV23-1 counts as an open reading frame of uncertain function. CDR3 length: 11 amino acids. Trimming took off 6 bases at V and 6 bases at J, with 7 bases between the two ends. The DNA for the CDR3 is TGCGCCAGCAGGATAGCGGATACGCAGTATTTT. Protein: CASRIADTQYF.

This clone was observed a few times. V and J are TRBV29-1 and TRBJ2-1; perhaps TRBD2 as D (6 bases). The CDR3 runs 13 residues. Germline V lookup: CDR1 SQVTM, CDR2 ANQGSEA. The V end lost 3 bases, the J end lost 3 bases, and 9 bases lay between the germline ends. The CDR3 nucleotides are TGCAGCGTTGACCAGGGACTCTACAATGAGCAGTTCTTC. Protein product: CSVDQGLYNEQFF.

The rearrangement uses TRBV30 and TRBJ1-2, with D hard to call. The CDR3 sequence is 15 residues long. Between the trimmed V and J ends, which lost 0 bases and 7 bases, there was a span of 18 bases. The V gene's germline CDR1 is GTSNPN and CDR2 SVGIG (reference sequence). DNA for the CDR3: TGTGCCTGGAGTGTACGTCCAGGCCGCTCCGGTGGCTACACCTTC. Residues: CAWSVRPGRSGGYTF. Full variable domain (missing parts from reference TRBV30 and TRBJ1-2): SQTIHQWPATLVQPVGSPLSLECTVEGTSNPNLYWYRQAAGRGLQLLFYSVGIGQISSEVPQNLSASRPQDRQFILSSKKLLLSDSGFYLCAWSVRPGRSGGYTFGSGTRLTVV.

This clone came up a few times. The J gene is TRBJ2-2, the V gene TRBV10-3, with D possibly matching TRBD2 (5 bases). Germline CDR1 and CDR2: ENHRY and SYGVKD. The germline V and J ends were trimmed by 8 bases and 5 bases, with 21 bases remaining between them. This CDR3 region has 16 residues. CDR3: CAIAEGSGARTGELFF. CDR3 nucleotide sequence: TGTGCCATCGCCGAGGGCAGCGGAGCAAGAACCGGGGAGCTGTTTTTT.

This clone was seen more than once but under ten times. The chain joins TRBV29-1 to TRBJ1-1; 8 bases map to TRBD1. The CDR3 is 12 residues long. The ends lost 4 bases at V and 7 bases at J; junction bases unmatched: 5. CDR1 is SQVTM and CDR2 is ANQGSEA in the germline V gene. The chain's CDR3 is CSVAGQAVEAFF. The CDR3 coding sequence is TGCAGCGTTGCGGGACAGGCGGTTGAAGCTTTCTTT.

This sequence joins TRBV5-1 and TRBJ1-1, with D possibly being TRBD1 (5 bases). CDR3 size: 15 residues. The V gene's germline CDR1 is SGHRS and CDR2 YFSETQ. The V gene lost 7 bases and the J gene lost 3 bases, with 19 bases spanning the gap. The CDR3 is CASGRGIGLDTEAFF. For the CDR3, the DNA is TGCGCCAGCGGGCGGGGGATCGGGTTGGACACTGAAGCTTTCTTT. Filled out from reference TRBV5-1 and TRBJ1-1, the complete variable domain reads KAGVTQTPRYLIKTRGQQVTLSCSPISGHRSVSWYQQTPGQGLQFLFEYFSETQRNKGNFPGRFSGRQFSNSRSEMNVSTLELGDSALYLCASGRGIGLDTEAFFGQGTRLTVV.